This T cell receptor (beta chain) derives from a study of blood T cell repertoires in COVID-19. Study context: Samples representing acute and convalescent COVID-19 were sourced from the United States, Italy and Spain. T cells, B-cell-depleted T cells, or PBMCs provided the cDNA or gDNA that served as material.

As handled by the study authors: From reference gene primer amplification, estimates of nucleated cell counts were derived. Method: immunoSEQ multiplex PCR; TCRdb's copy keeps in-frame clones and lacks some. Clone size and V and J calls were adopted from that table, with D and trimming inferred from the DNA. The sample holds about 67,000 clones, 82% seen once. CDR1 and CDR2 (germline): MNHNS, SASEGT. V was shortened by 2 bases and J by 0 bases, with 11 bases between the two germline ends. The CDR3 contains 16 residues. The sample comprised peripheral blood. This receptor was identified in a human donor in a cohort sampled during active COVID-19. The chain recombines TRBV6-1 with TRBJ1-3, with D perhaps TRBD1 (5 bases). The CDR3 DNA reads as TGTGCCAGCAGTGAATATCGGGGGAGCTCTGGAAACACCATATATTTT. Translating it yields CASSEYRGSSGNTIYF.